One and the same sample provided the 22 T cell receptor beta chains below, sequenced in a study of monozygotic twins with inflammatory bowel disease. TCRdb reprocessed the 5' RACE reads, with one entry per CDR3 protein and no DNA. This sample's clone table lists a few hundred thousand distinct CDR3 sequences. Sequencing input: blood. The source is a human donor with ulcerative colitis or Crohn's disease, or a healthy co-twin of an affected twin (not recorded which).

The chain joins TRBV7-3 to TRBJ2-3. The CDR3 runs to 12 residues. Per germline, CDR1 SGHTA and CDR2 FQGTGA. CDR3 protein: CASSLTRDTQYF.

The V and J genes are TRBV29-1 and TRBJ1-4. CDR1 is SQVTM, CDR2 ANQGSEA, per germline. The CDR3 sequence is 14 residues long. CDR3 loop: CSVAAGYLNEKLFF.

This chain uses TRBV14 with TRBJ1-2. This CDR3 has 13 amino acids. CDR1 and CDR2 (germline): SGHDN, FVKESK. The CDR3 here is CASSQEEFSGYTF.

The chain couples TRBV29-1 to TRBJ1-5; the TCRdb call, TRBD1, lacks DNA for checking. Looked up from germline, CDR1 is SQVTM and CDR2 is ANQGSEA. The CDR3 is 13 residues long. The CDR3 reads CSVAPGGNQPQHF.

The V gene is TRBV30, the J gene TRBJ2-4; absent DNA, TCRdb's TRBD1 call cannot be checked. The CDR3 loop spans 13 amino acids. Germline V gene sequence: CDR1 GTSNPN, CDR2 SVGIG (reference sequence). The CDR3 is CAWERFTGNIQYF. Using reference TRBV30 and TRBJ2-4 for the parts outside the CDR3, the full variable domain is SQTIHQWPATLVQPVGSPLSLECTVEGTSNPNLYWYRQAAGRGLQLLFYSVGIGQISSEVPQNLSASRPQDRQFILSSKKLLLSDSGFYLCAWERFTGNIQYFGAGTRLSVL.

The chain combines TRBV20-1 with TRBJ2-7; TCRdb names TRBD1, which stays unverified in the absence of DNA. The CDR3 has 15 amino acids. Germline CDR1 DFQATT, CDR2 SNEGSKA (reference sequence). CDR3 sequence reads: CSARIDRIPSYEQYF.

The chain couples TRBV6-5 to TRBJ2-1; with no DNA, the TCRdb D assignment of TRBD2 cannot be verified. In germline, CDR1 is MNHEY, CDR2 SVGAGI. The CDR3 spans 17 residues. Here the CDR3 reads CASSYSERPSGYNEQFF.

The CDR3 is CASSPQGSGVGELFF. This sequence joins TRBV27 and TRBJ2-2; TCRdb's D call, TRBD1, is unchecked because there is no DNA. The germline CDR1 and CDR2 sequences are MNHEY and SMNVEV (reference sequence). This CDR3 is 15 amino acids long.

The chain employs TRBV7-9 and TRBJ2-7; TCRdb's D gene call, TRBD2, goes unchecked for lack of DNA. The CDR3 runs to 13 residues. CDR1 and CDR2 from the germline V gene are SEHNR and FQNEAQ (reference sequence). The CDR3 protein is CASSLGLFYEQYF.

The chain has TRBV7-2 and TRBJ2-7; the D call from TCRdb, TRBD1, cannot be confirmed without DNA. CDR1 and CDR2 from the germline V gene are SGHTA and FQGNSA. The CDR3 runs to 15 residues. The CDR3 loop reads CASSPMGGVSYEQYF.

The chain uses TRBV10-3 and TRBJ2-6; TCRdb calls TRBD1, which cannot be checked without DNA. Germline CDR1 and CDR2: ENHRY and SYGVKD. The CDR3 is 16 amino acids. The CDR3: CAIRGRRASGANVLTF.

V and J are TRBV3-1 and TRBJ1-3; TCRdb indicates TRBD1, and absent DNA this call remains unverified. CDR3 length: 15 residues. The germline CDR1 and CDR2 sequences are LGHDT and YNNKEL (reference sequence). The CDR3 loop reads CASSQDLTGVHTIYF.

This chain links TRBV20-1 with TRBJ1-2; the D gene TCRdb calls, TRBD1, cannot be checked with no DNA. Germline CDR1 and CDR2: DFQATT and SNEGSKA (reference sequence). The CDR3 runs 13 residues. CDR3 residues: CSAYRGHSYGYTF.

V is TRBV27 and J is TRBJ2-6. CDR1 is MNHEY, CDR2 SMNVEV, per germline (reference sequence). The length of the CDR3 is 15 residues. Here the CDR3 reads CASSYIFSGANVLTF.

This rearrangement joins TRBV20-1 to TRBJ1-2; TCRdb outputs TRBD1, but without DNA this stays unchecked. This CDR3 spans 13 amino acids. Germline V gene data show CDR1 as DFQATT and CDR2 as SNEGSKA (reference sequence). The CDR3 loop reads CSAAGQGGYGYTF.

The chain employs TRBV27 and TRBJ1-4. The CDR3 covers 15 residues. Germline V gene sequence: CDR1 MNHEY, CDR2 SMNVEV (reference sequence). CDR3 sequence: CASSLMTPTNEKLFF. Filled out from reference TRBV27 and TRBJ1-4, the complete variable domain reads EAQVTQNPRYLITVTGKKLTVTCSQNMNHEYMSWYRQDPGLGLRQIYYSMNVEVTDKGDVPEGYKVSRKEKRNFPLILESPSPNQTSLYFCASSLMTPTNEKLFFGSGTQLSVL.

CDR3 sequence reads: CAISERGPPWDSYEQYF. The rearrangement joins TRBV10-3 to TRBJ2-7; TCRdb names TRBD1, which stays unverified in the absence of DNA. Germline V gene data show CDR1 as ENHRY and CDR2 as SYGVKD. This CDR3 region has 17 residues.

The chain has TRBV6-5 and TRBJ2-3. Per germline, CDR1 MNHEY and CDR2 SVGAGI. The CDR3 contains 15 residues. The CDR3 spells CASSYDTLRTDTQYF.

This sequence joins TRBV6-5 and TRBJ2-3; TCRdb lists TRBD1, though no DNA is available to test this call. Germline V CDR1 and CDR2: MNHEY, SVGAGI. CDR3 length equals 15 residues. This CDR3 reads CASSYWGQVADTQYF.

This chain uses TRBV20-1 with TRBJ2-3; absent DNA, TCRdb's TRBD1 call cannot be checked. From germline, CDR1 is DFQATT and CDR2 SNEGSKA (reference sequence). CDR3 length: 17 residues. This CDR3 reads CSAREPKGGGVTDTQYF.

The rearrangement uses TRBV5-1 and TRBJ2-7; TCRdb picks TRBD1, but there is no DNA to check that call. Germline CDR1 SGHRS, CDR2 YFSETQ. This CDR3 region has 15 residues. CDR3 protein: CASSQRTGAPYEQYF.

J is TRBJ2-1 and V is TRBV7-2; the D call from TCRdb, TRBD2, cannot be confirmed without DNA. The CDR3 extends over 15 amino acids. The germline gives CDR1 SGHTA, CDR2 FQGNSA. CDR3 loop: CASSPTSGGVNEQFF.